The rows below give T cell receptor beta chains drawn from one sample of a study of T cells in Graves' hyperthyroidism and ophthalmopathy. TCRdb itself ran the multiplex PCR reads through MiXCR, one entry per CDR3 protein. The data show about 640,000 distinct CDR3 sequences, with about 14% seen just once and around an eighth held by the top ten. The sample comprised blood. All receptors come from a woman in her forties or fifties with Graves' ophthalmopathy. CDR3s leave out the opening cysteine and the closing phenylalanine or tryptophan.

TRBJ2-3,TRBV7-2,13,ASSTDRVGTDTQY
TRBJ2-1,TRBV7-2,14,ASSLAGALAGVEQF
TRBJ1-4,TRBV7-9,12,ASSGAAVNEKLF
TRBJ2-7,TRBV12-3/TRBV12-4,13,ASSLYRDNEYEQY
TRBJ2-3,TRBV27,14,ASSLFPGDGTDTQY
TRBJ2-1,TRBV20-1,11,SAKDTSIIEQF
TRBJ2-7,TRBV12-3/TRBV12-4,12,ASSSERGLDEQY
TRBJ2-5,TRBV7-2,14,ASSYILADFLETQY
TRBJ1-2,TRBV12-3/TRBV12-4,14,ASTRTRQGSPNGYT
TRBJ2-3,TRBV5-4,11,ASSYRRADTQY
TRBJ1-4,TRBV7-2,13,ASSFDRGRFEKLF
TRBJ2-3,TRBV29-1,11,SDASGRTDTQY
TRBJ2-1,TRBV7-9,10,ASSFYRLEQF
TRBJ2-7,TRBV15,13,ATSRDRTAAYEQY
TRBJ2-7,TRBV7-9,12,ASKKASGSNEQY
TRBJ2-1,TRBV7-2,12,ASSLVRRSNEQF
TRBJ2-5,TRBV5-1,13,ASSPQQARGGTQY
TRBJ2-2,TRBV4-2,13,ASSQERPNSGELF
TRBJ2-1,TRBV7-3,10,ASGLAGVEQF
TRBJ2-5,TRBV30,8,AWSGGTQY
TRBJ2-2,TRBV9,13,ASSVEGLASGELF
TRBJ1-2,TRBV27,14,ASSLSAFGVPYGYT
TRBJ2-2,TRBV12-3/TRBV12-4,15,ASSFRASGNTVGELF
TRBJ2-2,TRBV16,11,ASSQSLTGELF
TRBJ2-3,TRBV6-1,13,ASSAGWSLPDTQY
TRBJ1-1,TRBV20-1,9,SAGRSTEAF
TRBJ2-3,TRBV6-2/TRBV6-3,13,AGAPGRLPTDTQY
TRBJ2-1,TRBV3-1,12,ASSLLGTTNEQF
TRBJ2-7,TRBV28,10,ASRDRHYEQY
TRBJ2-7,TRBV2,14,ASSGGLAASSYEQY
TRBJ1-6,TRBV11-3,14,ASSLGADRVGSPLH
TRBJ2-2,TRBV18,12,ASSPSRTTGELF
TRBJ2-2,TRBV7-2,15,ASSPLGAGGPGGELF
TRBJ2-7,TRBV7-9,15,ASSLRGLGQLPYEQY
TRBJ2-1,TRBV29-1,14,SADKIGLAEDNEQF
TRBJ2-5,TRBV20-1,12,SASIGMWEETQY
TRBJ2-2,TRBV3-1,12,ASSQDSSGGELF
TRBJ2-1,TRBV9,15,ASSETRTSGGRNEQF
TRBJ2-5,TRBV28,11,ASSNLAGGPEY
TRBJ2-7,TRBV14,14,ASSQTSGSAGYEQY
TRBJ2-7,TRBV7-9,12,ASSLRRDSYEQY
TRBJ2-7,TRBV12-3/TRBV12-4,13,ASSLRTGTSYEQY
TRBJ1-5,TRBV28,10,ASFSTNQPQH
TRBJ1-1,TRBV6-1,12,ASLTGKMNTEAF
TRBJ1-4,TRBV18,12,ASSAYVERAKLF
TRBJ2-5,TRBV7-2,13,ASSLGALGGETQY
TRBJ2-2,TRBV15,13,ATSRDFGSTGELF
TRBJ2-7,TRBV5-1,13,ASSFTGMSSYEQY
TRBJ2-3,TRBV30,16,AWGRRGLAGGLTDTQY
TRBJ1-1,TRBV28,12,ASSQGTGATEAF
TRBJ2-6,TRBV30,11,ARSGTGANVLT
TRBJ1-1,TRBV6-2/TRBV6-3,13,ASSSTDRGNTEAF
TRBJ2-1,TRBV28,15,ASRGTKGLAGANEQF
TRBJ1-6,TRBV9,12,ASSVGQVVSPLH
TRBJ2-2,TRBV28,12,ASSSRDLDGELF